These 27 T cell receptor beta chains were all obtained from the same sample, sequenced in a study of blood T cells in healthy people across ages. A second PCR of 7 to 11 cycles used a sample-barcoded 5' primer and a J-beta primer mix. TCRdb processed the 5' RACE reads anew with MiXCR; each CDR3 protein has one entry. The repertoire holds 600,000 or so distinct CDR3 sequences, with more than 45% as singletons. Sequencing was carried out using blood. These receptors were obtained from a man aged 80 or over in good health.

The genes are TRBV15 and TRBJ1-1; no clear D. Trimming took 2 bases from V and 4 from J, leaving 17 bases between them. Germline V gene lookup returns CDR1 LNHNV and CDR2 YYDKDF (reference sequence). The CDR3 runs 16 residues. CDR3 in DNA: TGTGCCACCAGCAGACCATCTCAAGCCACGGGCACTGAAGCTTTCTTT. As protein: CATSRPSQATGTEAFF.

The chain combines TRBV7-2 with TRBJ2-4; D is unresolved. The DNA end lines up better with TRBJ2-5; the J call may be wrong. The germline V gene encodes CDR1 SGHTA and CDR2 FQGNSA. CDR3 length equals 15 residues. The CDR3 is CASSLEGPAQETQYF. DNA of the CDR3: TGTGCCAGCAGCTTAGAAGGGCCAGCTCAAGAGACCCAGTACTTC.

This clonotype has more than one count but fewer than ten. This chain uses TRBV7-2 with TRBJ1-1; 7 positions match TRBD1. The CDR3 runs to 15 residues. Germline V gene data show CDR1 as SGHTA and CDR2 as FQGNSA. J lost 7 bases, V lost 1 base, and 9 bases had no gene match. As DNA, the CDR3 is TGTGCCAGCAGCTTAGGAATTGCACGACAGGGTGAAGCTTTCTTT. This encodes CASSLGIARQGEAFF.

V is TRBV28 and J is TRBJ2-1; D is possibly TRBD2 (5 bases). The CDR3 is 15 residues long. The V end lost 9 bases, the J end lost 0 bases, and 15 bases lay between the germline ends. Germline-derived CDR1 and CDR2 are MDHEN and SYDVKM. The chain's CDR3 is CASISGAVSYNEQFF. The DNA of the CDR3 is TGTGCCAGTATCAGCGGCGCGGTCTCCTACAATGAGCAGTTCTTC.

This rearrangement joins TRBV4-1 to TRBJ2-7; D not certain. Trimming took off 1 base at V and 3 bases at J, with 19 bases between the two ends. The CDR3 has 17 residues. CDR1 MGHRA and CDR2 YSYEKL come from the germline V gene. This chain's CDR3 is CASSQGSPKEWVYEQYF. In DNA form, the CDR3 reads TGCGCCAGCAGCCAAGGGAGCCCCAAAGAATGGGTCTACGAGCAGTACTTC.

About this clonotype itself: The junction departs from the called germline gene at one end, perhaps through a read error. The chain combines TRBV6-5 with TRBJ2-3, with D unclear. There are 15 residues in the CDR3. The germline gives CDR1 MNHEY, CDR2 SVGAGI. CDR3 coding DNA: TGTGCCAGCAGTGACTCGCCCGACCCCACAGATACGCAGTATTTT. Its translation is CASSDSPDPTDTQYF.

This clonotype was seen repeatedly, ten times or more. This chain joins TRBV7-2 and TRBJ2-3; D remains ambiguous. The CDR3 covers 17 residues. V lost 0 bases to trimming and J lost 5 bases, with 18 bases between them. Germline CDR1 SGHTA, CDR2 FQGNSA. The CDR3 here is CASSLAFPGRTGDTQYF. The CDR3 DNA is TGTGCCAGCAGCTTAGCTTTCCCCGGTAGGACGGGAGATACGCAGTATTTT.

The chain recombines TRBV3-1 with TRBJ2-1; D possibly corresponds to TRBD1 (6 bases). This CDR3 is 15 amino acids long. Looked up from germline, CDR1 is LGHDT and CDR2 is YNNKEL (reference sequence). The V end lost 6 bases, the J end lost 4 bases, and 16 bases lay between the germline ends. The CDR3 sequence: CASRHHSTGYNEQFF. In DNA, the CDR3 is TGTGCCAGCAGACACCACTCGACAGGTTACAATGAGCAGTTCTTC.

V gene TRBV28 combines with J gene TRBJ2-1, with 10 bases aligning to TRBD1. This CDR3 has 17 amino acids. CDR1 MDHEN and CDR2 SYDVKM come from the germline V gene. V gave up 3 bases and J gave up 5 bases; unmatched junction bases: 10. The CDR3 spells CASSFWARTGGNNEQFF. Written as DNA, the CDR3 is TGTGCCAGCAGTTTCTGGGCGAGGACAGGGGGAAACAATGAGCAGTTCTTC.

This clonotype was seen more than once but under ten times. The V gene is TRBV12-3 or TRBV12-4, the J gene TRBJ2-7; D ambiguous. Trimming stripped 3 bases from V and 1 base from J, with 10 bases between. The CDR3 has 14 amino acids. As DNA, the CDR3 is TGTGCCAGCAGTTTGAGGACGGCTTCCTACGAGCAGTACTTC. Residues: CASSLRTASYEQYF.

The chain employs TRBV7-2 and TRBJ2-1, with 9 nucleotides matching TRBD1. The junction had 5 bases not matched to a gene; V was cut back by 5 bases and J by 6 bases. From germline, CDR1 is SGHTA and CDR2 FQGNSA. This CDR3 has 14 amino acids. CDR3 in amino acids: CASSPVTGGNEQFF. CDR3 sequence (DNA): TGTGCCAGCAGCCCCGTGACAGGGGGCAATGAGCAGTTCTTC.

The chain uses TRBV7-2 and TRBJ2-3; TRBD2 agrees at 7 bases. The CDR3 runs 15 residues. J was trimmed by 2 bases and V by 6 bases; bases with no gene match: 8. CDR1 and CDR2 from the germline V gene are SGHTA and FQGNSA. CDR3 amino acids: CASRPAGKLTDTQYF. CDR3 in DNA: TGTGCCAGCAGACCAGCGGGAAAACTCACAGATACGCAGTATTTT.

The chain couples TRBV6-2 or TRBV6-3 to TRBJ2-7, with TRBD2 as a possible D gene (7 bases). Looked up from germline, CDR1 is MNHEY and CDR2 is SVGEGT. V was shortened by 0 bases and J by 3 bases, with 9 bases between the two germline ends. This CDR3 is built from 14 residues. In DNA, the CDR3 is TGTGCCAGCAGTTACTCGGGAGGGGGCTACGAGCAGTACTTC. Its translation is CASSYSGGGYEQYF.

This clonotype showed up many times. The chain has TRBV7-2 and TRBJ2-3, with 10 positions matching TRBD2. With V trimmed by 5 bases and J by 2 bases, 7 bases remained unmatched. Germline CDR1 and CDR2: SGHTA and FQGNSA. The CDR3 is 16 amino acids. The CDR3 loop reads CASSRPSGGATDTQYF. The CDR3 nucleotides are TGTGCCAGCAGCAGACCAAGCGGGGGGGCCACAGATACGCAGTATTTT. The variable domain in full, completed from reference TRBV7-2 and TRBJ2-3, reads GAGVSQSPSNKVTEKGKDVELRCDPISGHTALYWYRQSLGQGLEFLIYFQGNSAPDKSGLPSDRFSAERTGGSVSTLTIQRTQQEDSAVYLCASSRPSGGATDTQYFGPGTRLTVL.

V and J are TRBV27 and TRBJ1-2; perhaps TRBD1 as D (6 bases). CDR3 length: 15 amino acids. V lost 0 bases and J 8 bases, leaving 16 bases between the germline ends. In germline, CDR1 is MNHEY, CDR2 SMNVEV (reference sequence). The CDR3 nucleotides are TGTGCCAGCAGTTTATCTTCCGCGGGGGCCCACGGCTACACCTTC. Translating it yields CASSLSSAGAHGYTF.

This clonotype was observed a handful of times. This chain joins TRBV7-2 and TRBJ2-1, with a possible D match to TRBD1 (6 bases). V lost 5 bases, J lost 4 bases, and 12 bases lay in between. The CDR3 is 14 amino acids. Germline lookup yields CDR1 SGHTA and CDR2 FQGNSA. The CDR3 DNA reads as TGTGCCAGCAGCCCCAGGACAGTTTACAATGAGCAGTTCTTC. Protein product: CASSPRTVYNEQFF.

This clonotype was detected only once. An end of the junction does not agree with germline; a read error may underlie this. The V call is TRBV7-9, the J call TRBJ2-3; TRBD2 aligns across 8 bases. Germline-derived CDR1 and CDR2 are SEHNR and FQNEAQ (reference sequence). The length of the CDR3 is 16 residues. CDR3 protein: CASSLVGTSSTDAQYF. The CDR3 coding sequence is TGTGCCAGCAGCTTAGTCGGGACTAGTAGCACAGATGCGCAGTATTTT.

Only a few counts were recorded for this clonotype. This sequence joins TRBV4-1 and TRBJ1-5; D is unresolved. The length of the CDR3 is 16 residues. The V and J ends lost 0 bases and 3 bases respectively, with 12 bases between them. Germline V lookup: CDR1 MGHRA, CDR2 YSYEKL. The CDR3 sequence is CASSQDPVSPNQPQHF. CDR3 DNA sequence: TGCGCCAGCAGCCAAGATCCGGTCAGCCCCAATCAGCCCCAGCATTTT.

This clonotype was recorded at least ten times. The chain carries TRBV6-6 and TRBJ2-1; 9 nucleotides line up with TRBD2. After removal of 6 bases from V and 6 bases from J, the junction contained 3 bases not matched to a gene. This CDR3 is 13 amino acids long. Per germline, CDR1 MNHNY and CDR2 SVGAGI (reference sequence). The CDR3 DNA follows: TGTGCCAGCAGGGGACTAGCCCTCAATGAGCAGTTCTTC. Its protein is CASRGLALNEQFF.

There are a few counts of this clonotype. The chain couples TRBV29-1 to TRBJ2-3; the match to TRBD1 covers 7 bases. The germline CDR1 and CDR2 sequences are SQVTM and ANQGSEA. The CDR3 totals 15 residues. Unmatched junction bases numbered 10, after V lost 4 bases and J lost 3 bases. The DNA of the CDR3 is TGCAGCGTTGTCCGACCGGGACAGAGGACAGATACGCAGTATTTT. It translates to CSVVRPGQRTDTQYF.

This chain joins TRBV4-3 and TRBJ2-5; D is unresolved. The germline gives CDR1 LGHNA, CDR2 YSLEER. V lost 0 bases and J 2 bases, leaving 10 bases between the germline ends. The CDR3 covers 15 residues. As DNA, the CDR3 is TGCGCCAGCAGCCAAGAGGCGCAGTGGCAAGAGACCCAGTACTTC. Amino acid sequence: CASSQEAQWQETQYF.

The V gene is TRBV10-3, the J gene TRBJ2-7, with TRBD1 matching 8 bases. CDR1 ENHRY and CDR2 SYGVKD come from the germline V gene. The length of the CDR3 is 14 residues. The V gene end was trimmed by 8 bases and the J gene end by 2 bases; junction bases not matched to a gene: 8. The CDR3 spells CAIGPGQETYEQYF. DNA of the CDR3: TGTGCCATCGGACCGGGACAGGAGACCTACGAGCAGTACTTC.

This sequence joins TRBV5-1 and TRBJ2-7; tentative D call: TRBD1 (5 bases). This CDR3 spans 13 amino acids. V gave up 0 bases and J gave up 6 bases, with 10 bases separating them. Per germline, CDR1 SGHRS and CDR2 YFSETQ. The CDR3 DNA is TGCGCCAGCAGCTTGGCCAGCAGGGCCGAGCAGTACTTC. It encodes CASSLASRAEQYF.

The chain is built from TRBV28 and TRBJ1-1, with a tentative D call TRBD1 (5 bases). CDR1 and CDR2 from the germline V gene are MDHEN and SYDVKM. V was clipped by 1 base and J by 3 bases, with 15 bases between them. The CDR3 contains 16 residues. Here the CDR3 DNA reads TGTGCCAGCAGTTTATACGGGGGGGGAATGGACACTGAAGCTTTCTTT. Amino acids: CASSLYGGGMDTEAFF.

This clonotype was found a few times. V and J are TRBV29-1 and TRBJ2-7; 9 bases align to TRBD1. The germline V gene encodes CDR1 SQVTM and CDR2 ANQGSEA. V lost 5 bases to trimming and J lost 5 bases; unmatched junction nucleotides: 7. This CDR3 spans 13 amino acids. CDR3 region: CSVCRDRVDEQYF. As DNA, the CDR3 is TGCAGCGTTTGCCGGGACAGGGTAGACGAGCAGTACTTC.

This clonotype appeared a single time. Since a much larger clone is just one base distant, this may be a read error. The chain joins TRBV29-1 to TRBJ2-7, with D uncertain. CDR3 size: 10 residues. Germline CDR1 and CDR2: SQVTM and ANQGSEA. The V gene lost 7 bases and the J gene lost 12 bases, with 16 bases spanning the gap. CDR3 coding DNA: TGCAGCGGAAAACAAGAGACCCGGTACTTC. Its translation: CSGKQETRYF.

This clonotype turned up a few times. This chain joins TRBV6-6 and TRBJ2-3; 9 bases are shared with TRBD1. CDR1 is MNHNY, CDR2 SVGAGI, per germline (reference sequence). The CDR3 contains 16 residues. The V gene end was trimmed by 6 bases and the J gene end by 3 bases; junction bases not matched to a gene: 10. The CDR3 DNA reads TGTGCCAGCAGGACGCAGGGGGGGACAGGGACAGATACGCAGTATTTT. It codes for CASRTQGGTGTDTQYF.